Listed below are T cell receptor beta chains from one sample, sequenced in a study of blood T cells in healthy people across ages. TCRdb reprocessed the 5' RACE reads with MiXCR, giving one entry per CDR3 protein. This sample has approximately 690,000 distinct CDR3 sequences; over 40% occur once, and the top ten carry 30%. The specimen sequenced was blood. Receptor source: a man older than 75 in good health. The CDR3 runs from the conserved cysteine through the conserved F or W. D genes are given only for firm matches. Where a row states a size, it is once, few, many or the class of an expanded clone; other rows omit it.

>once|TRBV4-2|NA|TRBJ2-7
CASSQLGGGVSTYEQYF
TGTGCCAGCAGCCAGCTGGGAGGGGGAGTCTCCACCTACGAGCAGTACTTC
>NA|TRBV20-1|TRBD1|TRBJ2-7
CSAEIQGSLYEQYF
TGCAGTGCTGAAATACAGGGGTCTTTGTACGAGCAGTACTTC
>NA|TRBV9|NA|TRBJ1-6
CASSALAVNSPLHF
TGTGCCAGCAGCGCCCTGGCGGTTAATTCACCCCTCCACTTT
>NA|TRBV30|TRBD1|TRBJ1-5
CAWSRDRVSGQPQHF
TGTGCCTGGAGTCGGGACAGGGTAAGCGGTCAGCCCCAGCATTTT
>few|TRBV5-6|NA|TRBJ2-3
CASSFRILLGGTDTQYF
TGTGCCAGCAGCTTCCGTATTTTGCTGGGCGGCACAGATACGCAGTATTTT
>few|TRBV9|TRBD2|TRBJ2-5
CASSARLAQETQYF
TGTGCCAGCAGCGCCAGACTAGCCCAAGAGACCCAGTACTTC
>few|TRBV6-6|NA|TRBJ1-4
CASSYSGPADEKLFF
TGTGCCAGCAGTTACTCGGGGCCAGCGGATGAAAAACTGTTTTTT
>few|TRBV28|TRBD2|TRBJ2-7
CASGVPSGISYEQYF
TGTGCCAGCGGTGTCCCTAGCGGGATCTCCTACGAGCAGTACTTC
>NA|TRBV7-2|TRBD1|TRBJ1-1
CASSYTGGAGTEAFF
TGTGCCAGCAGTTATACAGGGGGCGCAGGCACTGAAGCTTTCTTT
>NA|TRBV5-1|NA|TRBJ2-7
CASAPNGENYEQYF
TGCGCCAGCGCTCCAAACGGGGAGAACTACGAGCAGTACTTC
>NA|TRBV12-3/TRBV12-4|NA|TRBJ2-1
CASSLAGEGGQFF
TGTGCCAGCAGTTTAGCAGGAGAGGGTGGGCAGTTCTTC
>NA|TRBV12-3/TRBV12-4|NA|TRBJ1-1
CASSLTGAAEAFF
TGTGCCAGCAGTTTAACGGGGGCCGCTGAAGCTTTCTTT
>few|TRBV7-2|NA|TRBJ2-3
CASSLRSGGVGTQYF
TGTGCCAGCAGCTTAAGGTCAGGGGGGGTCGGTACGCAGTATTTT
>few|TRBV4-3|NA|TRBJ2-1
CASSQGRWGGRYNEQFF
TGCGCCAGCAGCCAAGGACGTTGGGGGGGGCGATACAATGAGCAGTTCTTC
>NA|TRBV18|TRBD1|TRBJ2-1
CASSPRTGGKETQFF
TGTGCCAGCTCACCACGGACAGGGGGAAAAGAGACCCAGTTCTTC
>few|TRBV7-9|TRBD2|TRBJ2-1
CASSFHRLLAEQFF
TGTGCCAGCAGCTTTCATCGGCTACTAGCGGAGCAGTTCTTC
>few|TRBV4-2|NA|TRBJ1-4
CASSQAQQATNEKLFF
TGTGCCAGCAGCCAAGCACAACAAGCAACTAATGAAAAACTGTTTTTT
>NA|TRBV20-1|NA|TRBJ1-5
CSARDLGRANQPQHF
TGCAGTGCTAGAGATCTCGGGCGTGCAAATCAGCCCCAGCATTTT
>NA|TRBV12-3/TRBV12-4|NA|TRBJ2-7
CASSVSEVGGEQYF
TGTGCCAGCAGTGTAAGTGAAGTAGGGGGAGAGCAGTACTTC
>few|TRBV7-2|NA|TRBJ1-3
CASSPPPGTGNTIYF
TGTGCCAGCAGCCCCCCCCCAGGGACTGGAAACACCATATATTTT
>few|TRBV29-1|NA|TRBJ1-1
CSVGRQRTEAFF
TGCAGCGTAGGAAGACAGCGCACTGAAGCTTTCTTT
>NA|TRBV6-2/TRBV6-3|NA|TRBJ2-7
CASSGQFSYEQYF
TGTGCCAGCAGTGGACAGTTTTCCTACGAGCAGTACTTC
>NA|TRBV29-1|TRBD2|TRBJ2-3
CSVDTGGRTDTQYF
TGCAGCGTTGACACTGGCGGGAGGACAGATACGCAGTATTTT
>few|TRBV27|NA|TRBJ2-7
CASSFSPTSYEQYF
TGTGCCAGCAGTTTTTCCCCGACAAGCTACGAGCAGTACTTC
>NA|TRBV27|NA|TRBJ2-4
CASSPPGLVKNIQYF
TGTGCCAGCAGTCCCCCCGGTCTAGTCAAAAACATTCAGTACTTC
>NA|TRBV6-6|NA|TRBJ2-2
CASSQNSGTGELFF
TGTGCCAGCAGTCAGAATAGTGGGACCGGGGAGCTGTTTTTT
>few|TRBV29-1|NA|TRBJ1-2
CSVESGFYGYTF
TGCAGCGTTGAATCCGGTTTCTATGGCTACACCTTC
>NA|TRBV6-5|NA|TRBJ2-1
CASIGVRENYNEQFF
TGTGCCAGCATCGGTGTGAGGGAAAACTACAATGAGCAGTTCTTC
>few|TRBV11-2|TRBD1|TRBJ2-7
CASSFLPGQGAYEQYF
TGTGCCAGCAGCTTTTTACCGGGACAGGGGGCGTACGAGCAGTACTTC
>NA|TRBV6-1|NA|TRBJ2-5
CASSPSVSGIETQYF
TGTGCCAGCAGCCCATCAGTATCAGGGATCGAGACCCAGTACTTC
>once|TRBV12-5|TRBD2|TRBJ2-2
CASGVTSGRAGLTVGELFF
TGTGCTAGTGGTGTAACTAGCGGGAGGGCCGGGCTCACAGTCGGGGAGCTGTTTTTT
>few|TRBV6-2/TRBV6-3|TRBD1|TRBJ2-3
CASSQQGFRADTQYF
TGTGCCAGCAGTCAACAGGGGTTCCGTGCAGATACGCAGTATTTT
>NA|TRBV12-3/TRBV12-4|TRBD1|TRBJ1-4
CASSSSTGVGPESVEKLFF
TGTGCCAGCAGTTCGAGCACAGGGGTCGGTCCAGAGAGCGTTGAAAAACTGTTTTTT
>NA|TRBV6-1|TRBD2|TRBJ2-7
CASSGAGVYEQYF
TGTGCCAGCAGTGGAGCGGGAGTCTACGAGCAGTACTTC
>few|TRBV7-2|NA|TRBJ1-2
CASSVGKGGGYTF
TGTGCCAGCAGCGTGGGAAAGGGAGGTGGCTACACCTTC
>NA|TRBV5-5|NA|TRBJ2-3
CASSLGGSTHTDTQYF
TGTGCCAGCAGCTTGGGAGGTAGCACGCACACAGATACGCAGTATTTT
>few|TRBV20-1|TRBD2|TRBJ2-5
CSARLAGGEMRETQYF
TGCAGTGCTAGACTAGCGGGAGGGGAGATGCGCGAGACCCAGTACTTC
>NA|TRBV29-1|TRBD1|TRBJ1-4
CSVSGQGMWTNEKLFF
TGCAGCGTTAGCGGACAGGGGATGTGGACTAATGAAAAACTGTTTTTT
>NA|TRBV10-1|NA|TRBJ2-3
CASRESTRTDTQYF
TGCGCCAGCAGGGAGTCGACTCGGACAGATACGCAGTATTTT
>NA|TRBV3-1|NA|TRBJ2-7
CASNQDWKGSHEQYF
TGTGCCAGCAACCAAGATTGGAAGGGGTCCCACGAGCAGTACTTC